What follows are 6 T cell receptor beta chains derived from one specimen sequenced in a study of blood T cell repertoires in COVID-19. This table comes from immunoSEQ multiplex PCR, and its TCRdb copy is limited to in-frame clones, with some not included. The table shows about 270,000 clones, with 88% occurring only once. Material: PBMCs or T cells enriched from blood (not recorded which). Receptor source: a woman in her 50s who had recovered from COVID-19.

This chain links TRBV19 with TRBJ2-2; 13 bases are a match to TRBD2. Germline-derived CDR1 and CDR2 are LNHDA and SQIVND (reference sequence). The ends lost 3 bases at V and 7 bases at J; junction bases unmatched: 5. CDR3 length: 16 residues. The CDR3 loop is CASSITSGRANGELFF. CDR3 in DNA: TGTGCCAGTAGTATTACTAGCGGGAGGGCCAACGGGGAGCTGTTTTTT.

The chain recombines TRBV19 with TRBJ2-5, with TRBD1 as a possible D gene (6 bases). The CDR3 runs to 13 residues. The ends were cut back, 8 bases at V and 2 bases at J, with 12 bases in the middle. Germline V CDR1 and CDR2: LNHDA, SQIVND (reference sequence). For the CDR3, the DNA is TGTGCCAGTCGGAGACAGGAACAAGAGACCCAGTACTTC. This codes for CASRRQEQETQYF.

This chain joins TRBV11-2 and TRBJ2-3; TRBD1 matches 7 bases. Germline assignment: CDR1 SGHAT and CDR2 FQNNGV. J lost 2 bases, V lost 3 bases, and 8 bases had no gene match. This CDR3 has 16 residues. The CDR3 sequence: CASSLGTAQHTDTQYF. The CDR3 bases are TGTGCCAGCAGCTTGGGGACAGCCCAACACACAGATACGCAGTATTTT.

This rearrangement joins TRBV18 to TRBJ1-4; possibly TRBD1 for D (6 bases). Trimming cost V 3 bases and J 0 bases, with 17 bases left between them. The CDR3 length is 18 residues. CDR1 is KGHSH, CDR2 LQKENI, per germline. The CDR3 region is CASSPPGQNIATNEKLFF. In DNA form, the CDR3 reads TGTGCCAGCTCACCCCCGGGACAAAATATTGCAACTAATGAAAAACTGTTTTTT.

The chain joins TRBV6-2 or TRBV6-3 to TRBJ2-3, with TRBD2 matching over 8 bases. This CDR3 contains 18 residues. V shed 2 bases, J shed 4 bases, and the junction held 14 bases outside the gene matches. In germline, CDR1 is MNHEY, CDR2 SVGEGT. CDR3 sequence: CASSYDGRTSGSADTQYF. CDR3 nucleotides: TGTGCCAGCAGTTACGACGGGCGGACCAGCGGGAGTGCAGATACGCAGTATTTT.

This chain joins TRBV5-1 and TRBJ2-3; TRBD1 might be the D (6 bases). V lost 4 bases, J lost 1 base, and 16 bases lay in between. Looked up from germline, CDR1 is SGHRS and CDR2 is YFSETQ. The CDR3 contains 16 residues. The CDR3: CASSSDRLGGTDTQYF. As DNA, the CDR3 is TGCGCCAGCAGCAGTGACAGGTTAGGAGGCACAGATACGCAGTATTTT.